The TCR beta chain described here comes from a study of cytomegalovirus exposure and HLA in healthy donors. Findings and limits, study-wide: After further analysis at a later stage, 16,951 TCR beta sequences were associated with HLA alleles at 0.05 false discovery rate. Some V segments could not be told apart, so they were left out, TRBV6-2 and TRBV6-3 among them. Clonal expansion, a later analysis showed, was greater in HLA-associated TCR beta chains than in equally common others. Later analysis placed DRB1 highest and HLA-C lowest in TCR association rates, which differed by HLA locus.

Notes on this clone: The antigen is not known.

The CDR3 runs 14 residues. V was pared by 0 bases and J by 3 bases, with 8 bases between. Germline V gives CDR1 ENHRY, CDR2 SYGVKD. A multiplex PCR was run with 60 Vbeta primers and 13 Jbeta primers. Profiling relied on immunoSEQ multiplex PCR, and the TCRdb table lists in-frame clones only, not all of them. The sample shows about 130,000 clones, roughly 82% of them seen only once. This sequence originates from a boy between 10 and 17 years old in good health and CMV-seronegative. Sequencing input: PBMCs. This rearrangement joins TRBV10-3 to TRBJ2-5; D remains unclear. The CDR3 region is CAISESPREETQYF. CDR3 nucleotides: TGTGCCATCAGTGAGTCTCCTCGGGAAGAGACCCAGTACTTC.